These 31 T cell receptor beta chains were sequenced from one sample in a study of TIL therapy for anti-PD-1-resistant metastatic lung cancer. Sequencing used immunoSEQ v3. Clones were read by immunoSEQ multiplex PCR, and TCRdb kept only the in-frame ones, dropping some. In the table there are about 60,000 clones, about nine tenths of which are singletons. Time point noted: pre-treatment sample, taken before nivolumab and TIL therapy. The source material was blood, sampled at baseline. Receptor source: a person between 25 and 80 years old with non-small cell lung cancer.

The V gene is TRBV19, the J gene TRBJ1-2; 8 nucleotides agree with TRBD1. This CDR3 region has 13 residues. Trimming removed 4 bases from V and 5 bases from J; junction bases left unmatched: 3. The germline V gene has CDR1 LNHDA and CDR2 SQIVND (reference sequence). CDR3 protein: CASSTGQGYGYTF. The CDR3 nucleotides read TGTGCCAGTAGTACCGGACAGGGTTATGGCTACACCTTC.

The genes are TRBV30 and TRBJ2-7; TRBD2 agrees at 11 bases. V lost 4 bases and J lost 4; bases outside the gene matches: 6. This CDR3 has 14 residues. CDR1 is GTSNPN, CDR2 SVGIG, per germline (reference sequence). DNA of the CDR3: TGTGCCTGGAAAGAACTAGCGGGAGTATACGAGCAGTACTTC. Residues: CAWKELAGVYEQYF.

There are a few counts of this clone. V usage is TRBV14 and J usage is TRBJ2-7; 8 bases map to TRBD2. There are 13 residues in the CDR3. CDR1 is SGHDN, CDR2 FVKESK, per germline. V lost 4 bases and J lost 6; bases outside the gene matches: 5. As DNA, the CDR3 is TGTGCCAGCAGCCCGGGACTAGACGGCGAGCAGTACTTC. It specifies CASSPGLDGEQYF.

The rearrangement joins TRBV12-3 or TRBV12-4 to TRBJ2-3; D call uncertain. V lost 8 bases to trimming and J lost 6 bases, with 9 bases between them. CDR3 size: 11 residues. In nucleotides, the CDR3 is TGTGCCAGCTTTTTTGCCGATACGCAGTATTTT. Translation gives CASFFADTQYF.

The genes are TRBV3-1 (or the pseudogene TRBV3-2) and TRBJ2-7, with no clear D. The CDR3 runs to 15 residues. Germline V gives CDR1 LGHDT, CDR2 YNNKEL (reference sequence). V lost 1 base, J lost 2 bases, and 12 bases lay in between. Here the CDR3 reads CASSQGLGSTYEQYF. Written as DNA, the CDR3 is TGTGCCAGCAGCCAAGGTTTAGGGTCCACCTACGAGCAGTACTTC.

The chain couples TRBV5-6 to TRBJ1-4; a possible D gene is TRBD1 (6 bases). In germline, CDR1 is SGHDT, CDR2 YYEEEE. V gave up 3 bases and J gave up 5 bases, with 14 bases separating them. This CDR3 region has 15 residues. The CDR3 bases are TGTGCCAGCAGCTGGACACAGGGCCCAAATGAAAAACTGTTTTTT. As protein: CASSWTQGPNEKLFF.

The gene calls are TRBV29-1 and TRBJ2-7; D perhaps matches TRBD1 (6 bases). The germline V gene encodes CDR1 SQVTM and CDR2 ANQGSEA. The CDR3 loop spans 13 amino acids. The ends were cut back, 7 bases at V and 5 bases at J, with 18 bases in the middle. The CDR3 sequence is CSGTQGFGDEQYF. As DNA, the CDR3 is TGCAGCGGGACCCAGGGGTTCGGCGACGAGCAGTACTTC.

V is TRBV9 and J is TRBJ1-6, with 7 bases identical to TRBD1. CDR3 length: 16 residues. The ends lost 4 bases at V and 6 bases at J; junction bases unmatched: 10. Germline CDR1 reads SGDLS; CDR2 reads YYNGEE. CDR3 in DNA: TGTGCCAGCAGCCCAGGGGGGGGGCGAGGTAATTCACCCCTCCACTTT. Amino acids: CASSPGGGRGNSPLHF.

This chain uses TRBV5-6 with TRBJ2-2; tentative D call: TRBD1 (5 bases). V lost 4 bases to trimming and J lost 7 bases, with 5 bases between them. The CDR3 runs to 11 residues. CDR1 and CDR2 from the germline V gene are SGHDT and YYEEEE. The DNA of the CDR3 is TGTGCCAGCAGCCAGGGCGGGGAGCTGTTTTTT. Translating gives CASSQGGELFF.

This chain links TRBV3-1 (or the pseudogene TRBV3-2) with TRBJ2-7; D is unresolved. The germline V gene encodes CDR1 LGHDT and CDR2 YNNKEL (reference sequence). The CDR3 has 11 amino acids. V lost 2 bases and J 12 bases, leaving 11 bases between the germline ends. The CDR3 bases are TGTGCCAGCAGCCAATCCCACGTCGTGTACTTC. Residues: CASSQSHVVYF.

In DNA, the CDR3 is TGTGCCAGTAAAGCCGACTCCCTCTCCTACGAGCAGTACTTC. This gives the protein CASKADSLSYEQYF. This chain connects TRBV2 to TRBJ2-7; D not certain. Germline V gene sequence: CDR1 SNHLY, CDR2 FYNNEI. V shed 9 bases and J shed 0 bases, with 15 bases lying between them. This CDR3 has 14 residues.

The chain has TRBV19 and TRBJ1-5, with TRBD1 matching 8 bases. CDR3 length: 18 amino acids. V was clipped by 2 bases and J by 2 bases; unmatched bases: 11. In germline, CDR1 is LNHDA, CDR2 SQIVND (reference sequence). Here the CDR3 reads CASSIRGTGFSGNQPQHF. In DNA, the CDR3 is TGTGCCAGTAGTATAAGGGGGACAGGTTTCTCGGGCAATCAGCCCCAGCATTTT.

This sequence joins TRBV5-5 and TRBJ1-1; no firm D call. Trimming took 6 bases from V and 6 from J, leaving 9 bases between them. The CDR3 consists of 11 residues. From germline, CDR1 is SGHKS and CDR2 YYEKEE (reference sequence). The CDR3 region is CASTPGAEAFF. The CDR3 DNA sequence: TGTGCCAGCACCCCTGGGGCTGAAGCTTTCTTT.

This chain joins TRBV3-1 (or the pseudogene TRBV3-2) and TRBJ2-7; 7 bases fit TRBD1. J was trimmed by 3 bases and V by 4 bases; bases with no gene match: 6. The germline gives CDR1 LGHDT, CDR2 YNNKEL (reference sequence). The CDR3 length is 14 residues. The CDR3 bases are TGTGCCAGCAGCCTTCAGGGGGATGTCTACGAGCAGTACTTC. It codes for CASSLQGDVYEQYF.

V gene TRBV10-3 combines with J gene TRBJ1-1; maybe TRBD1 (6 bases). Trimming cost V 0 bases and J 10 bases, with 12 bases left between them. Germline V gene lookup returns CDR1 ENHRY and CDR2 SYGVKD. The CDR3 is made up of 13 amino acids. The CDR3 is CAISESRGARAFF. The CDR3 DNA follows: TGTGCCATCAGTGAGTCCAGGGGCGCGCGAGCTTTCTTT.

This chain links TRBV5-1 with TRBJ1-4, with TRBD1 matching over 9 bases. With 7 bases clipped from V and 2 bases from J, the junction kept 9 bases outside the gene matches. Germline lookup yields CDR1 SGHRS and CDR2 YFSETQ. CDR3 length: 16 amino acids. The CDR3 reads CASYDRDRATNEKLFF. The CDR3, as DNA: TGCGCCAGCTATGACCGGGACAGGGCCACTAATGAAAAACTGTTTTTT.

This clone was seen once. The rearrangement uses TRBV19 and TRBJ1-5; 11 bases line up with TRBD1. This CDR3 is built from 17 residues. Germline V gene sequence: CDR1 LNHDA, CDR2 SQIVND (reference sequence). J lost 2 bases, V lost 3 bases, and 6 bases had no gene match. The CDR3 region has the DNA TGTGCCAGTAGTATCGACGGACAGGGGGCGGGCAATCAGCCCCAGCATTTT. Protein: CASSIDGQGAGNQPQHF.

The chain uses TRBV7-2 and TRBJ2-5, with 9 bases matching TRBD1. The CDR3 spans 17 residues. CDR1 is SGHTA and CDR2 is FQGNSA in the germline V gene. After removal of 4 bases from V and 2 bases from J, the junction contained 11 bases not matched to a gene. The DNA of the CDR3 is TGTGCCAGCAGCTCTGTCATTTTGACAGGGGGACAAGAGACCCAGTACTTC. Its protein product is CASSSVILTGGQETQYF.

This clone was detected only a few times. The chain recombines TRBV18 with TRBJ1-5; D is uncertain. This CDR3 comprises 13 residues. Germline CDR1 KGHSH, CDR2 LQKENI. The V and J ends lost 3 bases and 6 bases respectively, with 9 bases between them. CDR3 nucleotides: TGTGCCAGCTCACCCGAGGAAGGTCAGCCCCAGCATTTT. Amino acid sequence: CASSPEEGQPQHF.

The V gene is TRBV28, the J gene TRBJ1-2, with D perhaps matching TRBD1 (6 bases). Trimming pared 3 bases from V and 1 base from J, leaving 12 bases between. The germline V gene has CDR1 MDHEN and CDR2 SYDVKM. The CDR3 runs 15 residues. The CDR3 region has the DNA TGTGCCAGCAGTTTCCGCTGGACAGATAACTATGGCTACACCTTC. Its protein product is CASSFRWTDNYGYTF.

In DNA, the CDR3 is TGTGCCAGCAGTTACGCCCCAAGAGGCACAGATACGCAGTATTTT. Its protein is CASSYAPRGTDTQYF. The chain joins TRBV6-5 to TRBJ2-3, with D uncertain. Per the germline V gene, CDR1 is MNHEY and CDR2 is SVGAGI. This CDR3 comprises 15 residues. Trimming took off 2 bases at V and 1 base at J, with 10 bases between the two ends.

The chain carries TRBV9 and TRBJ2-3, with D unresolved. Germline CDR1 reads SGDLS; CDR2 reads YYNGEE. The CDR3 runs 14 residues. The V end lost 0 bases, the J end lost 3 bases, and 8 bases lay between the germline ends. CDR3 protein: CASSVGGETDTQYF. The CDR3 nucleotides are TGTGCCAGCAGCGTAGGTGGGGAAACAGATACGCAGTATTTT.

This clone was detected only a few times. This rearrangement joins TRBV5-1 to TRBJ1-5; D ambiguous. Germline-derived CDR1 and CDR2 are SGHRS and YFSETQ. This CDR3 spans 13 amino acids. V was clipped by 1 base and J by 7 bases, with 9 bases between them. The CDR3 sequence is CASSLTDGQPQHF. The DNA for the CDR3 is TGCGCCAGCAGCTTGACGGACGGGCAGCCCCAGCATTTT.

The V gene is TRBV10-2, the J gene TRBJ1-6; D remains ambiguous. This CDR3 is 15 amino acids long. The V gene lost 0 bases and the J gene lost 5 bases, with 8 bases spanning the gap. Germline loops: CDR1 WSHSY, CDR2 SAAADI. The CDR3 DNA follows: TGCGCCAGCAGTGAGTCAGGGCAGAATAATTCACCCCTCCACTTT. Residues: CASSESGQNNSPLHF.

The CDR3 loop reads CASSTRAAGTGELFF. The CDR3 DNA is TGTGCCAGCAGCACGCGGGCCGCGGGCACCGGGGAGCTGTTTTTT. The gene calls are TRBV7-7 and TRBJ2-2, with D tentatively TRBD2 (5 bases). The V gene lost 5 bases and the J gene lost 4 bases, with 14 bases spanning the gap. CDR1 and CDR2 from the germline V gene are SSHAT and FNYEAQ (reference sequence). The CDR3 is 15 residues long. The entire variable domain, with the rest obtained from reference TRBV7-7 and TRBJ2-2, is as follows: GAGVSQSPRYKVTKRGQDVTLRCDPISSHATLYWYQQALGQGPEFLTYFNYEAQPDKSGLPSDRFSAERPEGSISTLTIQRTEQRDSAMYRCASSTRAAGTGELFFGEGSRLTVL.

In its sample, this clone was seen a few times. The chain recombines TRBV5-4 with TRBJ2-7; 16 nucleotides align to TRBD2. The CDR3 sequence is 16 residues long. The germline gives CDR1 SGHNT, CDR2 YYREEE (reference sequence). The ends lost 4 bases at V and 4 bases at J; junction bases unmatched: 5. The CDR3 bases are TGTGCCAGCAGCGGGGGACTAGCGGGAGGGAAATACGAGCAGTACTTC. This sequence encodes CASSGGLAGGKYEQYF. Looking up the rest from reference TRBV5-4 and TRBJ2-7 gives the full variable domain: ETGVTQSPTHLIKTRGQQVTLRCSSQSGHNTVSWYQQALGQGPQFIFQYYREEENGRGNFPPRFSGLQFPNYSSELNVNALELDDSALYLCASSGGLAGGKYEQYFGPGTRLTVT.

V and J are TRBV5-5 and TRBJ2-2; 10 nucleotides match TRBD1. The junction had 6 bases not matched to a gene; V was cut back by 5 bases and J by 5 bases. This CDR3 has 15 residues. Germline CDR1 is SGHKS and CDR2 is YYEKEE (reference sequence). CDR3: CASSWPGQGTGELFF. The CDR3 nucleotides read TGTGCCAGCAGTTGGCCGGGACAGGGGACCGGGGAGCTGTTTTTT. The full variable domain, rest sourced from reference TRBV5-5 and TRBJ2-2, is DAGVTQSPTHLIKTRGQQVTLRCSPISGHKSVSWYQQVLGQGPQFIFQYYEKEERGRGNFPDRFSARQFPNYSSELNVNALLLGDSALYLCASSWPGQGTGELFFGEGSRLTVL.

CDR3 DNA sequence: TGTGCCAGCAAAAGGGCGCTCAACGCCTACGAGCAGTACTTC. This codes for CASKRALNAYEQYF. The chain joins TRBV3-1 (or the pseudogene TRBV3-2) to TRBJ2-7, with D unclear. V shed 7 bases and J shed 2 bases, with 15 bases lying between them. Germline CDR1 is LGHDT and CDR2 is YNNKEL (reference sequence). This CDR3 contains 14 residues.

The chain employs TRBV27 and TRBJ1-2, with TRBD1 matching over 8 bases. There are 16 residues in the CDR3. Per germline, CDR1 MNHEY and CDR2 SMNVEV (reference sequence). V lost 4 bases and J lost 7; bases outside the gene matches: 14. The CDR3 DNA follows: TGTGCCAGCAGTTCAGGGGGCGGAGGTTATCGTAGTGGCTACACCTTC. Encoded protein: CASSSGGGGYRSGYTF.

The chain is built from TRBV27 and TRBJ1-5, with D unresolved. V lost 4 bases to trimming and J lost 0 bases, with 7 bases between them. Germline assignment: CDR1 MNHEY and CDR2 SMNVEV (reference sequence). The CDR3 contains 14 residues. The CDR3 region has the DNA TGTGCCAGCAGTTACGGCGGTAGCAATCAGCCCCAGCATTTT. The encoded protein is CASSYGGSNQPQHF.

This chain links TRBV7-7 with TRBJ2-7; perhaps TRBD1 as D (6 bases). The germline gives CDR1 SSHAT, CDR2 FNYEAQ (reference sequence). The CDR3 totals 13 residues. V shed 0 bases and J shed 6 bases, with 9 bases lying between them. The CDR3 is CASSLAQGLEQYF. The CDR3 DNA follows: TGTGCCAGCAGCTTAGCTCAGGGGCTCGAGCAGTACTTC.